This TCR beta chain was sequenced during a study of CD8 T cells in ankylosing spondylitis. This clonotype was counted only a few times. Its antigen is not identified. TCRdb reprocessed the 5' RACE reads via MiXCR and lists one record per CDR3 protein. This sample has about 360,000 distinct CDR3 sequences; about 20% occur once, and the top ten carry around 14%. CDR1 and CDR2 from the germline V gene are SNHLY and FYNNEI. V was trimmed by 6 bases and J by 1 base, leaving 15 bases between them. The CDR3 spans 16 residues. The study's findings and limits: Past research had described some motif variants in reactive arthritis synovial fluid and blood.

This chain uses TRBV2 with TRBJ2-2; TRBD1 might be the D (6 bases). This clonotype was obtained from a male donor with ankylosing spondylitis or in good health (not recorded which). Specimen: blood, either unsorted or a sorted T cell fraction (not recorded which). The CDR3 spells CASRKFPGENTGELFF. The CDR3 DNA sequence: TGTGCCAGCAGGAAATTTCCAGGGGAGAACACCGGGGAGCTGTTTTTT.